The sequence of this T cell receptor beta chain was determined in a study of T cell responses to AZD1222 COVID-19 vaccine. The method was immunoSEQ multiplex PCR; TCRdb's version includes in-frame clones alone and lacks a portion of them. Among 100,000 to 150,000 clones listed, roughly nine tenths were seen once. Per germline, CDR1 SGHTA and CDR2 FQGNSA. CDR3 length equals 15 residues. J lost 4 bases, V lost 5 bases, and 10 bases had no gene match. In regard to this clone: Its antigen is not known.

Study findings and constraints: White British ancestry dominated among donors, who included more females, and clonal diversity was possibly underestimated.

The specimen comprised peripheral blood, sampled on day 0 of AZD1222 vaccination. The chain has TRBV7-2 and TRBJ1-2; TRBD1 matches 7 bases. The TCR originated in an adult in good health. The CDR3 loop is CASSPRRTGGYGYTF. Here the CDR3 DNA reads TGTGCCAGCAGCCCCCGTCGGACAGGCGGCTATGGCTACACCTTC.